Each of the 6 T cell receptor beta chains below was sequenced from the same sample in a study of shared clonotypes between healthy human individuals. Libraries were prepared by immunoSEQ multiplex PCR; TCRdb keeps only in-frame clonotypes and omits some of them. The profile shows millions of clones, roughly 96% of them singletons. Sequences were obtained from naive CD4+ T cells sorted from blood. Subset given: CD45RA+ positively selected. The receptor source for this set is a young man in good health.

The chain uses TRBV19 and TRBJ1-1, with TRBD1 matching over 10 bases. The germline gives CDR1 LNHDA, CDR2 SQIVND (reference sequence). V trimming: 5 bases; J trimming: 5 bases; junction bases outside the gene matches: 8. This CDR3 spans 15 amino acids. The CDR3 here is CASSPRQGARTEAFF. CDR3 bases: TGTGCCAGTAGTCCTCGACAGGGGGCGCGAACTGAAGCTTTCTTT.

This chain uses TRBV5-1 with TRBJ1-5, with D possibly being TRBD1 (5 bases). This CDR3 comprises 14 residues. Trimming took off 0 bases at V and 9 bases at J, with 13 bases between the two ends. The V gene's germline CDR1 is SGHRS and CDR2 YFSETQ. CDR3 sequence: CASSLVGTGGPQHF. The CDR3 DNA sequence: TGCGCCAGCAGCTTGGTGGGGACGGGGGGGCCCCAGCATTTT.

The V call is TRBV9, the J call TRBJ2-3; D not certain. Trimming took 2 bases from V and 2 from J, leaving 3 bases between them. CDR1 and CDR2 from the germline V gene are SGDLS and YYNGEE. The CDR3 is 12 residues long. CDR3 nucleotide sequence: TGTGCCAGCAGCGTCATCACAGATACGCAGTATTTT. Translated, it gives CASSVITDTQYF. The whole variable domain, filled in from reference TRBV9 and TRBJ2-3, reads DSGVTQTPKHLITATGQRVTLRCSPRSGDLSVYWYQQSLDQGLQFLIQYYNGEERAKGNILERFSAQQFPDLHSELNLSSLELGDSALYFCASSVITDTQYFGPGTRLTVL.

The chain employs TRBV4-1 and TRBJ2-7; the D gene is possibly TRBD1 (5 bases). This CDR3 spans 15 amino acids. Looked up from germline, CDR1 is MGHRA and CDR2 is YSYEKL. The V end was cut by 0 bases, the J end by 4 bases, with 13 bases between. This CDR3 is CASSQDLTGPYEQYF. In DNA, the CDR3 is TGCGCCAGCAGCCAAGATCTCACAGGCCCGTACGAGCAGTACTTC.

In this sample, this clone turned up once. J is TRBJ2-5 and V is TRBV18, with D perhaps matching TRBD1 (5 bases). Trimming removed 4 bases at V and 5 bases at J, with 14 bases between. Germline CDR1 is KGHSH and CDR2 is LQKENI. The CDR3 sequence is 14 residues long. The CDR3 bases are TGTGCCAGCTCACAAGGGGCCACCAGGGAGACCCAGTACTTC. It translates to CASSQGATRETQYF.

The chain carries TRBV29-1 and TRBJ2-2; the D call may be TRBD1 or TRBD2 (5 bases each). The CDR3 runs to 15 residues. Germline V CDR1 and CDR2: SQVTM, ANQGSEA. V lost 6 bases to trimming and J lost 2 bases, with 16 bases between them. The CDR3 reads CSVRTGTKNTGELFF. The CDR3 DNA reads TGCAGCGTACGAACCGGGACCAAAAACACCGGGGAGCTGTTTTTT.